This passage covers 27 T cell receptor beta chains from one sample sequenced in a study of blood T cell repertoires in COVID-19. TCRdb's copy holds only in-frame clones and misses some; the assay was immunoSEQ multiplex PCR. The repertoire holds under 200,000 clones, 83% seen once, with more than 1.5% in the top ten. Sequenced material: peripheral blood. All receptors derive from a human donor in a cohort sampled during active COVID-19.

This chain uses TRBV3-1 (or the pseudogene TRBV3-2) with TRBJ1-1; TRBD1 might be the D (5 bases). Per germline, CDR1 LGHDT and CDR2 YNNKEL (reference sequence). The CDR3 is made up of 17 amino acids. The ends were cut back, 0 bases at V and 0 bases at J, with 14 bases in the middle. CDR3 bases: TGTGCCAGCAGCCAAGATGGATCGGGACTCATGAACACTGAAGCTTTCTTT. Its translation: CASSQDGSGLMNTEAFF.

The CDR3 nucleotides are TGTGCAACCGCGGGACAGACTAATGAAAAACTGTTTTTT. Encoded protein: CATAGQTNEKLFF. The chain is built from TRBV11-2 and TRBJ1-4; 7 bases match TRBD1. Germline V gene lookup returns CDR1 SGHAT and CDR2 FQNNGV. The CDR3 extends over 13 amino acids. The full variable domain, completed using reference TRBV11-2 and TRBJ1-4, is EAGVAQSPRYKIIEKRQSVAFWCNPISGHATLYWYQQILGQGPKLLIQFQNNGVVDDSQLPKDRFSAERLKGVDSTLKIQPAKLEDSAVYLCATAGQTNEKLFFGSGTQLSVL.

DNA for the CDR3: TGCGCCAGCAGTATGAGCGGGAGTCGTACGAATGAGCAGTTCTTC. It yields the protein CASSMSGSRTNEQFF. The chain combines TRBV10-1 with TRBJ2-1, with 8 bases lining up with TRBD2. Germline-derived CDR1 and CDR2 are WNHNN and SYGVQD (reference sequence). The CDR3 consists of 15 residues. Losses at the gene ends were 5 bases for V and 7 bases for J; bases not matched to a gene: 10.

V and J are TRBV3-1 (or the pseudogene TRBV3-2) and TRBJ2-7; 8 positions agree with TRBD2. The ends lost 4 bases at V and 5 bases at J; junction bases unmatched: 7. Per germline, CDR1 LGHDT and CDR2 YNNKEL (reference sequence). CDR3 length equals 14 residues. DNA of the CDR3: TGTGCCAGCAGCCCGGGACTAGGAGGGGACGAGCAGTACTTC. This translates into CASSPGLGGDEQYF.

The rearrangement links TRBV24-1 to TRBJ2-3; 7 bases fit TRBD2. The CDR3 spans 19 residues. V was pared by 3 bases and J by 0 bases, with 14 bases of the junction left unmatched. The germline CDR1 and CDR2 sequences are KGHDR and SFDVKD. The CDR3 DNA reads as TGTGCCACCAGTGATCCACCCCTAAGGCGGGAGTATAGCACAGATACGCAGTATTTT. The encoded protein is CATSDPPLRREYSTDTQYF.

A remark on this clone: Distinct nucleotide sequences in the sample also encode this CDR3. V gene TRBV19 combines with J gene TRBJ1-5; TRBD1 matches 7 bases. The CDR3 covers 15 residues. Trimming removed 4 bases from V and 2 bases from J; junction bases left unmatched: 5. Germline loops: CDR1 LNHDA, CDR2 SQIVND (reference sequence). The CDR3: CASSTRQGGNQPQHF. In DNA, the CDR3 is TGTGCCAGTAGTACCCGACAGGGAGGCAATCAGCCCCAGCATTTT.

This chain connects TRBV24-1 to TRBJ2-7; TRBD2 agrees at 8 bases. The CDR3 is 13 amino acids. Germline values: CDR1 KGHDR, CDR2 SFDVKD. V was pared by 3 bases and J by 7 bases, with 4 bases of the junction left unmatched. CDR3 protein: CATSDNSGIEQYF. Written as DNA, the CDR3 is TGTGCCACCAGTGATAATAGCGGGATTGAGCAGTACTTC.

The rearrangement uses TRBV25-1 and TRBJ1-2, with 8 bases fitting TRBD1. Germline lookup yields CDR1 MGHDK and CDR2 SYGVNS. CDR3 length equals 15 residues. Unmatched junction bases numbered 11, after V lost 3 bases and J lost 8 bases. This CDR3 reads CASSDPSGQVDGYTF. DNA for the CDR3: TGTGCCAGCAGTGATCCATCGGGACAGGTAGACGGCTACACCTTC.

The genes are TRBV5-6 and TRBJ1-4; 9 positions agree with TRBD1. The CDR3 extends over 15 amino acids. J gave up 10 bases and V 6 bases, and 13 bases lay outside the gene matches. Per the germline V gene, CDR1 is SGHDT and CDR2 is YYEEEE. This CDR3 reads CASTKDLTGGSKLFF. Written as DNA, the CDR3 is TGTGCCAGCACAAAAGATTTGACAGGGGGGTCAAAACTGTTTTTT. Drawing the rest from reference TRBV5-6 and TRBJ1-4, the complete variable domain is DAGVTQSPTHLIKTRGQQVTLRCSPKSGHDTVSWYQQALGQGPQFIFQYYEEEERQRGNFPDRFSGHQFPNYSSELNVNALLLGDSALYLCASTKDLTGGSKLFFGSGTQLSVL.

The CDR3, as DNA: TGTGCCAGTAGTATAGAACCCGACACACTCTATGGCTACACCTTC. Encoded protein: CASSIEPDTLYGYTF. V and J are TRBV19 and TRBJ1-2; D is uncertain. The CDR3 contains 15 residues. Germline CDR1 reads LNHDA; CDR2 reads SQIVND (reference sequence). V was cut by 0 bases and J by 4 bases, with 12 bases left in between.

The V and J genes are TRBV6-4 and TRBJ2-2, with D maybe TRBD1 (6 bases). In germline, CDR1 is MRHNA, CDR2 SNTAGT. The V and J ends lost 6 bases and 3 bases respectively, with 17 bases between them. There are 16 residues in the CDR3. CDR3 DNA: TGTGCCAGCAGGAAAGGGGGAAGGGAGTACACCGGGGAGCTGTTTTTT. It specifies CASRKGGREYTGELFF.

This chain links TRBV5-4 with TRBJ2-3, with 9 bases identical to TRBD2. The V gene's germline CDR1 is SGHNT and CDR2 YYREEE (reference sequence). V shed 5 bases and J 7 bases; nucleotides not matched to a gene: 17. The CDR3 runs to 17 residues. CDR3: CASSSGAGLAGINTQYF. DNA of the CDR3: TGTGCCAGCAGTTCCGGGGCGGGTCTAGCGGGAATAAATACGCAGTATTTT.

V usage is TRBV4-1 and J usage is TRBJ2-7; maybe TRBD2 (5 bases). V lost 0 bases to trimming and J lost 1 base, with 16 bases between them. Germline CDR1 MGHRA, CDR2 YSYEKL. The CDR3 has 17 amino acids. CDR3 sequence reads: CASSQDLRPGFSYEQYF. The CDR3 region has the DNA TGCGCCAGCAGCCAAGACCTGCGCCCGGGGTTTTCCTACGAGCAGTACTTC.

The genes are TRBV24-1 and TRBJ2-7, with D possibly being TRBD1 (5 bases). V was trimmed by 4 bases and J by 3 bases, leaving 9 bases between them. This CDR3 contains 13 residues. Germline V gene lookup returns CDR1 KGHDR and CDR2 SFDVKD. The CDR3 here is CATSDPTDYEQYF. CDR3 nucleotide sequence: TGTGCCACCAGTGACCCGACAGACTACGAGCAGTACTTC.

This clone was recorded only once. V gene TRBV18 combines with J gene TRBJ2-5, with D perhaps matching TRBD1 (6 bases). In germline, CDR1 is KGHSH, CDR2 LQKENI. The CDR3 is made up of 15 amino acids. V was clipped by 3 bases and J by 5 bases, with 16 bases between them. CDR3 sequence (DNA): TGTGCCAGCTCACCGTATTTTGCAGGGGAGGAGACCCAGTACTTC. This translates into CASSPYFAGEETQYF.

This chain joins TRBV7-2 and TRBJ2-1; 8 positions match TRBD2. The CDR3 covers 18 residues. The V segment lost 1 base and the J segment 0 bases; nucleotides outside the gene matches: 8. Looked up from germline, CDR1 is SGHTA and CDR2 is FQGNSA. CDR3 nucleotides: TGTGCCAGCAGCTTAGGTCCCCCGGGACTAGGCTCCTACAATGAGCAGTTCTTC. This codes for CASSLGPPGLGSYNEQFF.

CDR3 nucleotides: TGTGCCAGCAGCTCCGGGGAGGTGAACACTGAAGCTTTCTTT. It translates to CASSSGEVNTEAFF. V is TRBV13 and J is TRBJ1-1; D call uncertain. The V and J ends lost 4 bases and 0 bases respectively, with 9 bases between them. Looked up from germline, CDR1 is PRHDT and CDR2 is FYEKMQ (reference sequence). This CDR3 spans 14 amino acids. Full variable domain (outside the CDR3, taken from reference TRBV13 and TRBJ1-1): AAGVIQSPRHLIKEKRETATLKCYPIPRHDTVYWYQQGPGQDPQFLISFYEKMQSDKGSIPDRFSAQQFSDYHSELNMSSLELGDSALYFCASSSGEVNTEAFFGQGTRLTVV.

This chain joins TRBV7-3 and TRBJ1-6; 10 bases map to TRBD1. V lost 3 bases, J lost 9 bases, and 5 bases stayed unmatched. Germline loops: CDR1 SGHTA, CDR2 FQGTGA. This CDR3 has 15 amino acids. The CDR3 coding sequence is TGTGCCAGCAGCTTGGAGGGGACAGGGGCTTCACCCCTCCACTTT. Protein sequence: CASSLEGTGASPLHF.

CDR3 sequence: CASSRGQGLTDTQYF. Here the CDR3 DNA reads TGTGCCAGCAGCCGGGGACAGGGCCTCACAGATACGCAGTATTTT. This sequence joins TRBV6-4 and TRBJ2-3, with 9 bases matching TRBD1. The CDR3 loop spans 15 amino acids. Germline V gene lookup returns CDR1 MRHNA and CDR2 SNTAGT. The trim removed 6 bases at V and 2 bases at J, leaving 6 bases unmatched.

This clone appeared a few times. The J gene is TRBJ2-7, the V gene TRBV10-2, with a possible D match to TRBD2 (6 bases). Germline loops: CDR1 WSHSY, CDR2 SAAADI. The CDR3 spans 16 residues. V lost 3 bases and J lost 0, with 15 bases in between. The CDR3 nucleotides are TGCGCCAGCAGTGATGTGGGGGGAGGCCCCTCCTACGAGCAGTACTTC. This gives the protein CASSDVGGGPSYEQYF.

The count of this clone is one. The CDR3 reads CASSLGGNEKLFF. CDR3 nucleotides: TGTGCCAGCAGTTTAGGGGGCAATGAAAAACTGTTTTTT. J is TRBJ1-4 and V is TRBV12-3 or TRBV12-4; TRBD1 is a possible D gene (5 bases). V was pared by 1 base and J by 5 bases, with 5 bases between. The CDR3 contains 13 residues.

V gene TRBV7-9 combines with J gene TRBJ1-1; the match to TRBD1 covers 8 bases. The germline gives CDR1 SEHNR, CDR2 FQNEAQ (reference sequence). After removal of 4 bases from V and 11 bases from J, the junction contained 18 bases not matched to a gene. This CDR3 has 16 amino acids. The CDR3 loop reads CASSSFPHGQGAIAFF. The CDR3 nucleotides read TGTGCCAGCAGCTCCTTTCCTCACGGGCAGGGGGCGATTGCTTTCTTT.

This clone was seen a single time. This rearrangement joins TRBV5-5 to TRBJ2-7; tentative D call: TRBD1 (6 bases). V was trimmed by 4 bases and J by 2 bases, leaving 10 bases between them. Germline assignment: CDR1 SGHKS and CDR2 YYEKEE (reference sequence). The CDR3 covers 13 residues. The CDR3 is CASSGDTAYEQYF. As DNA, the CDR3 is TGTGCCAGCAGCGGGGACACGGCCTACGAGCAGTACTTC.

As concerns this clone: The same CDR3 is also encoded by other DNA sequences in this sample. The chain has TRBV6-5 and TRBJ2-3; 9 bases are a match to TRBD1. V lost 4 bases and J lost 3; bases outside the gene matches: 2. Germline V gives CDR1 MNHEY, CDR2 SVGAGI. This CDR3 spans 14 amino acids. CDR3 nucleotide sequence: TGTGCCAGCAGTTTGGGACAGGGAACAGATACGCAGTATTTT. This translates into CASSLGQGTDTQYF.

This clone has only a few counts. The V and J genes are TRBV9 and TRBJ2-3; tentatively, D is TRBD1 (7 bases). CDR1 and CDR2 (germline): SGDLS, YYNGEE. Trimming stripped 3 bases from V and 5 bases from J, with 10 bases between. The CDR3 runs 13 residues. The CDR3 coding sequence is TGTGCCAGCAGCGGACAGGGAGGAGATACGCAGTATTTT. It encodes CASSGQGGDTQYF. Looking up the rest from reference TRBV9 and TRBJ2-3 gives the full variable domain: DSGVTQTPKHLITATGQRVTLRCSPRSGDLSVYWYQQSLDQGLQFLIQYYNGEERAKGNILERFSAQQFPDLHSELNLSSLELGDSALYFCASSGQGGDTQYFGPGTRLTVL.

CDR3 in amino acids: CASSLEQGAVDTQYF. CDR3 bases: TGTGCCAGCAGCTTGGAGCAGGGGGCCGTGGATACGCAGTATTTT. The chain joins TRBV5-4 to TRBJ2-3; 8 bases line up with TRBD1. The CDR3 is made up of 15 amino acids. V was clipped by 0 bases and J by 6 bases; unmatched bases: 6. CDR1 is SGHNT, CDR2 YYREEE, per germline (reference sequence).

The chain uses TRBV6-5 and TRBJ1-1; 7 bases are a match to TRBD1. Germline V gene sequence: CDR1 MNHEY, CDR2 SVGAGI. The CDR3 contains 16 residues. V trimming: 0 bases; J trimming: 5 bases; junction bases outside the gene matches: 9. The CDR3 coding sequence is TGTGCCAGCAGTTACTCGACTAGGGGGCTAGGAACTGAAGCTTTCTTT. Translation: CASSYSTRGLGTEAFF.